This TCR beta chain was retrieved from a study of blood T cell repertoires in COVID-19. Only in-frame clones appear in the TCRdb table, and some are missing; sequencing was by immunoSEQ multiplex PCR. This table holds 130,000 to 150,000 clones, more than 60% found once. The sequenced sample consisted of peripheral blood. This sequence was found in a man aged 80 or over with acute or convalescent COVID-19.

The CDR3 spells CASSSQGNEKLFF. CDR3 bases: TGTGCCAGCAGTTCCCAGGGAAATGAAAAACTGTTTTTT. This chain joins TRBV6-2 or TRBV6-3 and TRBJ1-4; tentative D call: TRBD1 (5 bases). This CDR3 is built from 13 residues. V was shortened by 4 bases and J by 5 bases, with 8 bases between the two germline ends. The germline V gene encodes CDR1 MNHEY and CDR2 SVGEGT.